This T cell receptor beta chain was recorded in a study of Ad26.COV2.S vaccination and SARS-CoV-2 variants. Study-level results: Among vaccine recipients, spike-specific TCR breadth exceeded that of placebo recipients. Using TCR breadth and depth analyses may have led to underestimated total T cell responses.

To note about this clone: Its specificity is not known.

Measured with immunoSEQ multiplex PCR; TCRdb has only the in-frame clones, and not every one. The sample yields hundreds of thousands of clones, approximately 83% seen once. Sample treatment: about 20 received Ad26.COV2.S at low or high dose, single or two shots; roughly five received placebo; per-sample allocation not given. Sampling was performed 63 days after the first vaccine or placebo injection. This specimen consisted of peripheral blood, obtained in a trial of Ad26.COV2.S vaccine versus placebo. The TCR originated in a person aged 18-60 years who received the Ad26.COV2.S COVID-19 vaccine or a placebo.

The CDR3 loop is CAISESPGTGVRDGYTF. The DNA of the CDR3 is TGTGCCATCAGTGAGTCACCCGGGACAGGGGTTCGGGATGGCTACACCTTC. The chain joins TRBV10-3 to TRBJ1-2, with 10 bases aligning to TRBD1. The J segment lost 6 bases and the V segment lost 0 bases, leaving 10 bases of the junction unmatched. The CDR3 is 17 amino acids. Germline-derived CDR1 and CDR2 are ENHRY and SYGVKD.